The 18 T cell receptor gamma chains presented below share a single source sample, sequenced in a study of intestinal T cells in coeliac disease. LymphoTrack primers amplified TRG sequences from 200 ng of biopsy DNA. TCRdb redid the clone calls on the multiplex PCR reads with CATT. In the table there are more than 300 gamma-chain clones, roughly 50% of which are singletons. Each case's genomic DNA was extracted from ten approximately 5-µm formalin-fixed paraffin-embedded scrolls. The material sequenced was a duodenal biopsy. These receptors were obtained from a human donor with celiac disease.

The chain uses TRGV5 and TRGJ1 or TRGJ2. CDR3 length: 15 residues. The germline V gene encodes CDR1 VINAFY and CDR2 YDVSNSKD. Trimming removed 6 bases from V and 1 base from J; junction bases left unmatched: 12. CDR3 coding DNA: TGTGCCACCTGGACAGGCCTTACTAATTATTATAAGAAACTCTTT. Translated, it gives CATWTGLTNYYKKLF.

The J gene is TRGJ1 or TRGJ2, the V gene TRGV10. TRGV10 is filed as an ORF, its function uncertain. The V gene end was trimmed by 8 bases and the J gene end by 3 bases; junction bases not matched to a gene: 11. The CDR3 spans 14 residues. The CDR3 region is CAAWGLPPYYKKLF. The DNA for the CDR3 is TGTGCTGCGTGGGGATTACCCCCTTATTATAAGAAACTCTTT.

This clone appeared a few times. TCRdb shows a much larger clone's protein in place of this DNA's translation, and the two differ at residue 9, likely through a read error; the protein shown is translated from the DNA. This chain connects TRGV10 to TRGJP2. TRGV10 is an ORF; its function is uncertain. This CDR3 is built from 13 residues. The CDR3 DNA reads TGTGCTGCGTGGGAGGGTAGTGATCGGATCAAGACGTTT. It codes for CAAWEGSDRIKTF.

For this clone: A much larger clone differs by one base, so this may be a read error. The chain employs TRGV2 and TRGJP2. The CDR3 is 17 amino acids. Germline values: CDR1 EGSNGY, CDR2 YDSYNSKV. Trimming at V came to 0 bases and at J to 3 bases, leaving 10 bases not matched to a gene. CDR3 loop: CATWDGPQEGSDWIKTF. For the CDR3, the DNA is TGTGCCACCTGGGACGGGCCACAGGAGGGTAGTGATTGGATCAAGACGTTT.

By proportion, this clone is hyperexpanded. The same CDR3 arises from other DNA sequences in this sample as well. CDR3 DNA sequence: TGTGCCACCTGGGTCCTGAATTATTATAAGAAACTCTTT. Encoded protein: CATWVLNYYKKLF. The gene calls are TRGV8 and TRGJ1 or TRGJ2. The CDR3 is made up of 13 amino acids. The germline V gene has CDR1 VENAVY and CDR2 YDSYNSRV. V lost 5 bases to trimming and J lost 0 bases; unmatched junction nucleotides: 4.

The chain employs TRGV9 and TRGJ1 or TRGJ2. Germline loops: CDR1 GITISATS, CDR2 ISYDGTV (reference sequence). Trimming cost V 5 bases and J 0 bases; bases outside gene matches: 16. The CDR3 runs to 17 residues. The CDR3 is CALWGGARGLNYYKKLF. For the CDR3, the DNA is TGTGCCTTGTGGGGAGGTGCAAGGGGGCTGAATTATTATAAGAAACTCTTT.

This chain's CDR3 is CAHPQAYYYKKLF. The CDR3 DNA is TGTGCCCACCCGCAAGCTTATTATTATAAGAAACTCTTT. The chain recombines TRGV8 with TRGJ1 or TRGJ2. In germline, CDR1 is VENAVY, CDR2 YDSYNSRV. The CDR3 is 13 residues long. After removal of 12 bases from V and 2 bases from J, the junction contained 13 bases not matched to a gene.

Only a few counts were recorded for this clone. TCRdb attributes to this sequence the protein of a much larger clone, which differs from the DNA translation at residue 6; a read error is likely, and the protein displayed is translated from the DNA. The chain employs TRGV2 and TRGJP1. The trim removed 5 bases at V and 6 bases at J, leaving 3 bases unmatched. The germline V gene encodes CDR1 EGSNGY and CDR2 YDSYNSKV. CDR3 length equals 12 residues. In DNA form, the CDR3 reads TGTGCCACCTGGGCCGCTGGTTGGTTCAAGATATTT. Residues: CATWAAGWFKIF.

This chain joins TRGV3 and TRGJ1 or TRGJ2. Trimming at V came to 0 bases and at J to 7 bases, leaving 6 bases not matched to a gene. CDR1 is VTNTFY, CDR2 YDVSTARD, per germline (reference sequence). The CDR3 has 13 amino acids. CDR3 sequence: CATWDRGGYKKLF. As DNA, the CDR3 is TGTGCCACCTGGGACAGGGGGGGATATAAGAAACTCTTT.

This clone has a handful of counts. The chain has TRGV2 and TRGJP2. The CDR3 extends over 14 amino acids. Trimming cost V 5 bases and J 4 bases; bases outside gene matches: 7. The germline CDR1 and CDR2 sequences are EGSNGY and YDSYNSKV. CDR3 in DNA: TGTGCCACCTGGGGACGGACTAGTGATTGGATCAAGACGTTT. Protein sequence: CATWGRTSDWIKTF.

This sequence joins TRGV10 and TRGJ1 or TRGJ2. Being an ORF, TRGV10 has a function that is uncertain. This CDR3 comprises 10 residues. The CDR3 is CACVGHWKLF. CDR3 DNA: TGTGCCTGCGTGGGCCATTGGAAACTCTTT.

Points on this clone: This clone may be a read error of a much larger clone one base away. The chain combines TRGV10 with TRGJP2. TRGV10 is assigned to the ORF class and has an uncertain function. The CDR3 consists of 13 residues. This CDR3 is CAAWEGSDWTKTF. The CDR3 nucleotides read TGTGCTGCGTGGGAGGGTAGTGATTGGACCAAGACGTTT.

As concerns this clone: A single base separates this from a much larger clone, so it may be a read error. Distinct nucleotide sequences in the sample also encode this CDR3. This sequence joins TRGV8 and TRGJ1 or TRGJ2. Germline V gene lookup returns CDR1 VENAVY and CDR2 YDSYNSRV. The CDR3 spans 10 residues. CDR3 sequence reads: CATWDYKKLF. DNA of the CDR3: TGTGCCACCTGGGATTATAAGAAACTCTTC.

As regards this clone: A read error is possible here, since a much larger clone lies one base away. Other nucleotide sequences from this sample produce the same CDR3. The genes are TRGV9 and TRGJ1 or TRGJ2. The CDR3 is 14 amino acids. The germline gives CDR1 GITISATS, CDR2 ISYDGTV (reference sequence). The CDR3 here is CALWEVLNYYKKLF. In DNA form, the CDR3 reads TGTGCCCTGTGGGAGGTTTTGAATTATTATAAGAAACTCTTT.

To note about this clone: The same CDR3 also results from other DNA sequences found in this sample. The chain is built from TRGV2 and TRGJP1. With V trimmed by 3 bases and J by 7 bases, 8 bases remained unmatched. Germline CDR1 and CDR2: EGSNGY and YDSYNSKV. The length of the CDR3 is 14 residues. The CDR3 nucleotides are TGTGCCACCTGGGACATGGCACTTGGTTGGTTCAAGATATTT. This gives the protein CATWDMALGWFKIF.

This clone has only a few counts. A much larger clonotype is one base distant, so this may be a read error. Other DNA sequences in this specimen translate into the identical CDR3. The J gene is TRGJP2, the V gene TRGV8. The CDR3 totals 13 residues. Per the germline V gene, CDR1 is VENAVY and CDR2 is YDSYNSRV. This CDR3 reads CATWESSDWIKTF. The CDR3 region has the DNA TGCGCCACCTGGGAAAGTAGTGATTGGATCAAGACGTTT.

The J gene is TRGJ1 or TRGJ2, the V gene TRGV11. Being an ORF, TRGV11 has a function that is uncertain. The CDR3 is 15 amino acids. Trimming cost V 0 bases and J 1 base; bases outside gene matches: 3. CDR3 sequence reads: CACWIRHENYYKKLF. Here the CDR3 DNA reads TGTGCCTGCTGGATTAGGCACGAAAATTATTATAAGAAACTCTTT.

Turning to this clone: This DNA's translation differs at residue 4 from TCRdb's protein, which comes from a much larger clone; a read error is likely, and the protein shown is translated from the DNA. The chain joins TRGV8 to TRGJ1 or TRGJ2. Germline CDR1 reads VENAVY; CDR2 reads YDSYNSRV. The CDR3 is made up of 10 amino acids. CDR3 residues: CATRDYKKLF. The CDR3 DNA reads TGTGCCACCCGGGATTATAAGAAACTCTTT.